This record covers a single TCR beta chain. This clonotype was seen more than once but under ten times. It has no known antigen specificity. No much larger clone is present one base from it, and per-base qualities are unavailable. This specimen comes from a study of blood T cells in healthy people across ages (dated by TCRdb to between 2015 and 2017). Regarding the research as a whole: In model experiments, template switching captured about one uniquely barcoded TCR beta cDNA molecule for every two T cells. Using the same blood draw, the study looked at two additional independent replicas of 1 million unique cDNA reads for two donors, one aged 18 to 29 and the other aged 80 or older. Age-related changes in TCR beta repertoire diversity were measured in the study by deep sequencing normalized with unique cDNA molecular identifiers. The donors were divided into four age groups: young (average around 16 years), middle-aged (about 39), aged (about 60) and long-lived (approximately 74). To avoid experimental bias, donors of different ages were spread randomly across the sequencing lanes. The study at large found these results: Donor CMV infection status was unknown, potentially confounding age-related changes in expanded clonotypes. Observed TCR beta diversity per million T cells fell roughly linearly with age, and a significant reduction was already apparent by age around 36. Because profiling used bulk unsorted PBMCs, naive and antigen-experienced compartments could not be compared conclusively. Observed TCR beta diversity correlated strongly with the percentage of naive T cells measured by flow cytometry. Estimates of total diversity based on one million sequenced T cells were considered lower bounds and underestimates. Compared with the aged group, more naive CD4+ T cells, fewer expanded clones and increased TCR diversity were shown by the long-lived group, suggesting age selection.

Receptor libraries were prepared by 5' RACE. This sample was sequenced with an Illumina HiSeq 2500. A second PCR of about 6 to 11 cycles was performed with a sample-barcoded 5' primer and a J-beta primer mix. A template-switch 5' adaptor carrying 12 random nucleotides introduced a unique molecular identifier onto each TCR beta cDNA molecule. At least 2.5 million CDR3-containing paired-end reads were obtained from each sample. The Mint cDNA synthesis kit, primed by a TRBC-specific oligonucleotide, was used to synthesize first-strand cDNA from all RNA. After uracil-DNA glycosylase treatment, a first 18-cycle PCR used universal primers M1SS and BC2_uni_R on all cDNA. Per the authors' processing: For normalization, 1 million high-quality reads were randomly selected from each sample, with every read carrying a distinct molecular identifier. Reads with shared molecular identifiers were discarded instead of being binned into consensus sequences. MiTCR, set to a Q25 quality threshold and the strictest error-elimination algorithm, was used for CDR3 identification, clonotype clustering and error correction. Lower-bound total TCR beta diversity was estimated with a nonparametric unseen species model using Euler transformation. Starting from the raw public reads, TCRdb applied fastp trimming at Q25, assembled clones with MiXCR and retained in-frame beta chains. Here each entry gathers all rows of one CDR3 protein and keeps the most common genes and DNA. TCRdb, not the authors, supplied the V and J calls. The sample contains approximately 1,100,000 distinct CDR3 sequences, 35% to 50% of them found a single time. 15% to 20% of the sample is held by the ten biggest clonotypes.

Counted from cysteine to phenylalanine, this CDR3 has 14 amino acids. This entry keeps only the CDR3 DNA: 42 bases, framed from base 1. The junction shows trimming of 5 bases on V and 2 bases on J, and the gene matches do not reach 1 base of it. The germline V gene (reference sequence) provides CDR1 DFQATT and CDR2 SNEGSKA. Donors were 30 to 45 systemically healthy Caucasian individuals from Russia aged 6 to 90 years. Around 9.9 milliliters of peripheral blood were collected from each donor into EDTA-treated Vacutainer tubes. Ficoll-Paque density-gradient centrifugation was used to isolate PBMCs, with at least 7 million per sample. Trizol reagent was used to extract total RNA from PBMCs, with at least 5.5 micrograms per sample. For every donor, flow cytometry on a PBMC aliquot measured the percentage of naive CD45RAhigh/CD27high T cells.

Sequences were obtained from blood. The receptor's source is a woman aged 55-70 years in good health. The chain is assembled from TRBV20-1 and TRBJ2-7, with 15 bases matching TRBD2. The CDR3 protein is CSARTSGRAYEQYF. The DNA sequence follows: TGCAGTGCTCGGACTAGCGGGAGGGCCTACGAGCAGTACTTC.